These 21 T cell receptor beta chains came from one sample sequenced in a study of T cells of healthy individuals. TCRdb used MiXCR to reprocess the 5' RACE reads, holding one entry per CDR3 protein. The profile shows more than 60,000 distinct CDR3 sequences, around 15% of them singletons. The source is a human donor in good health.

This clonotype was counted a few times. The chain links TRBV18 to TRBJ2-7, with D perhaps assigned TRBD1 or TRBD2 (5 bases each). Germline V gene lookup returns CDR1 KGHSH and CDR2 LQKENI. The CDR3 spans 14 residues. V shed 4 bases and J shed 2 bases, with 12 bases lying between them. The CDR3 sequence: CASSLPGRTYEQYF. The CDR3 nucleotides read TGTGCCAGCTCACTTCCGGGACGGACCTACGAGCAGTACTTC.

This clonotype was found a few times. One end of the junction does not line up with germline, which may come from a read error. The chain uses TRBV3-1 and TRBJ2-7; 13 bases align to TRBD2. The CDR3 is made up of 13 amino acids. Germline CDR1 reads LGHDT; CDR2 reads YNNKEL (reference sequence). DNA of the CDR3: TGTGCCAGCAGCCGGACTAGCGGGGGCCGACGAGACTTC. Residues: CASSRTSGGRRDF.

This clonotype came up many times. The rearrangement uses TRBV7-8 and TRBJ2-6; no reliable D call. This CDR3 has 16 residues. V was trimmed by 1 base and J by 2 bases, leaving 9 bases between them. CDR1 and CDR2 (germline): SGHVS, FQNEAQ. The CDR3 coding sequence is TGTGCCAGCAGCTTAGGTGCGAACCCTGGGGCCAACGTCCTGACTTTC. Its protein product is CASSLGANPGANVLTF. The whole variable domain, filled in from reference TRBV7-8 and TRBJ2-6, reads GAGVSQSPRYKVAKRGQDVALRCDPISGHVSLFWYQQALGQGPEFLTYFQNEAQLDKSGLPSDRFFAERPEGSVSTLKIQRTQQEDSAVYLCASSLGANPGANVLTFGAGSRLTVL.

The chain has TRBV20-1 and TRBJ2-3; 8 nucleotides match TRBD2. CDR1 is DFQATT, CDR2 SNEGSKA, per germline (reference sequence). J gave up 3 bases and V 6 bases, and 8 bases lay outside the gene matches. CDR3 length equals 14 residues. For the CDR3, the DNA is TGCAGTGCGGGAGGGCGGGGGGCTACAGATACGCAGTATTTT. It translates to CSAGGRGATDTQYF.

This clonotype appeared a few times. The chain links TRBV5-4 to TRBJ2-2, with 7 nucleotides matching TRBD1. CDR1 is SGHNT and CDR2 is YYREEE in the germline V gene (reference sequence). The CDR3 spans 14 residues. The V segment lost 7 bases and the J segment 3 bases; nucleotides outside the gene matches: 6. CDR3 region: CASSLQGDTGELFF. The CDR3, as DNA: TGTGCCAGCTCGCTCCAGGGGGACACCGGGGAGCTGTTTTTT.

This clonotype was seen many times. The chain employs TRBV27 and TRBJ1-4; possibly TRBD1 for D (5 bases). The CDR3 contains 14 residues. Germline V CDR1 and CDR2: MNHEY, SMNVEV (reference sequence). The germline V and J ends were trimmed by 5 bases and 5 bases, with 12 bases remaining between them. The CDR3 sequence: CASSRGAPNEKLFF. The CDR3 DNA is TGTGCCAGCAGTCGCGGGGCGCCGAATGAAAAACTGTTTTTT. Full variable domain (rest looked up from reference TRBV27 and TRBJ1-4): EAQVTQNPRYLITVTGKKLTVTCSQNMNHEYMSWYRQDPGLGLRQIYYSMNVEVTDKGDVPEGYKVSRKEKRNFPLILESPSPNQTSLYFCASSRGAPNEKLFFGSGTQLSVL.

This clonotype has a count of ten or more. The chain links TRBV28 to TRBJ1-1, with D tentatively TRBD1 (6 bases). With 8 bases removed from V and 5 bases from J, the gap between germline ends came to 18 bases. Germline V gene data show CDR1 as MDHEN and CDR2 as SYDVKM. This CDR3 contains 14 residues. Here the CDR3 DNA reads TGTGCCAGCGCCCCTACAGGGCTTAGGACTGAAGCTTTCTTT. Amino acids: CASAPTGLRTEAFF.

At least ten counts were recorded for this clonotype. The rearrangement joins TRBV14 to TRBJ2-2, with a tentative D call TRBD2 (5 bases). Germline CDR1 SGHDN, CDR2 FVKESK. V lost 0 bases and J lost 6, with 11 bases in between. This CDR3 comprises 15 residues. The CDR3 here is CASSQDKSGAGELFF. CDR3 sequence (DNA): TGTGCCAGCAGCCAAGATAAGTCCGGGGCCGGGGAGCTGTTTTTT.

This clonotype has only a few counts. The rearrangement links TRBV6-2 or TRBV6-3 to TRBJ1-1, with 8 bases lining up with TRBD1. This CDR3 has 14 residues. Germline CDR1 is MNHEY and CDR2 is SVGEGT. Losses at the gene ends were 5 bases for V and 8 bases for J; bases not matched to a gene: 10. The CDR3: CASSISQGAVEAFF. The DNA of the CDR3 is TGTGCCAGCAGTATCAGTCAGGGGGCTGTGGAAGCTTTCTTT.

This clonotype was picked up a small number of times. The chain couples TRBV28 to TRBJ1-1, with no clear D. V lost 6 bases and J lost 0, with 8 bases in between. This CDR3 has 13 residues. The germline gives CDR1 MDHEN, CDR2 SYDVKM. The CDR3 here is CASSPNMNTEAFF. CDR3 nucleotide sequence: TGTGCCAGCAGCCCTAACATGAACACTGAAGCTTTCTTT.

This clonotype was detected a few times. The gene calls are TRBV7-2 and TRBJ1-2, with D unresolved. The CDR3 has 14 residues. Trimming removed 4 bases at V and 4 bases at J, with 13 bases between. Germline V gene sequence: CDR1 SGHTA, CDR2 FQGNSA. For the CDR3, the DNA is TGTGCCAGCAGCTCTACCACCCGGAGCTATGGCTACACCTTC. Amino acids: CASSSTTRSYGYTF.

J is TRBJ2-1 and V is TRBV12-3 or TRBV12-4; D is unclear. This CDR3 has 14 residues. V was clipped by 7 bases and J by 0 bases, with 10 bases between them. The CDR3 DNA follows: TGTGCCAGCACCTTACTTAGCTCCTACAATGAGCAGTTCTTC. Its translation: CASTLLSSYNEQFF.

V and J are TRBV20-1 and TRBJ2-1; perhaps TRBD1 as D (8 bases). CDR1 DFQATT and CDR2 SNEGSKA come from the germline V gene (reference sequence). The CDR3 is 14 residues long. V was clipped by 6 bases and J by 1 base, with 13 bases between them. The CDR3 reads CSAGGDRSYNEQFF. CDR3 sequence (DNA): TGCAGTGCGGGAGGGGACAGGTCCTACAATGAGCAGTTCTTC.

The table lists this clonotype with many counts. The rearrangement joins TRBV10-3 to TRBJ2-1; a possible D gene is TRBD1 (5 bases). CDR1 and CDR2 (germline): ENHRY, SYGVKD. The CDR3 runs to 14 residues. Between the trimmed V and J ends, which lost 4 bases and 5 bases, there was a span of 12 bases. The CDR3, as DNA: TGTGCCATCAGTGTTAGGGGAAGCGACAATGAGCAGTTCTTC. Translation: CAISVRGSDNEQFF.

Many counts were recorded for this clonotype. The rearrangement joins TRBV5-8 to TRBJ1-5, with D hard to call. V lost 1 base to trimming and J lost 3 bases, with 8 bases between them. The germline V gene encodes CDR1 SGHTS and CDR2 YDEGEE. The CDR3 is 14 residues long. The CDR3, as DNA: TGTGCCAGCAGCTTGTTGGAGCCCAATCAGCCCCAGCATTTT. Amino acid sequence: CASSLLEPNQPQHF.

Written as DNA, the CDR3 is TGTGCCAGCAGCCAAGCAAGGGGCGAGACCCAGTACTTC. It is translated as CASSQARGETQYF. V gene TRBV14 combines with J gene TRBJ2-5, with D possibly matching TRBD1 (5 bases). This CDR3 contains 13 residues. CDR1 and CDR2 (germline): SGHDN, FVKESK. Trimming removed 1 base at V and 5 bases at J, with 8 bases between.

This clonotype was observed many times. This chain links TRBV12-3 or TRBV12-4 with TRBJ2-1, with 9 bases fitting TRBD1. V was clipped by 5 bases and J by 6 bases; unmatched bases: 11. The CDR3 consists of 16 residues. The CDR3 DNA reads as TGTGCCAGCAGTCCCCATCTCCGGGACAGGGTCAATGAGCAGTTCTTC. Translation gives CASSPHLRDRVNEQFF.

This clonotype appeared many times. The CDR3 DNA reads TGTGCCAGCAGTTTGGGGCCCTACAATGAGCAGTTCTTC. This sequence encodes CASSLGPYNEQFF. This rearrangement joins TRBV12-3 or TRBV12-4 to TRBJ2-1, with a tentative D call TRBD1 (5 bases). The CDR3 runs to 13 residues. V lost 3 bases to trimming and J lost 2 bases, with 5 bases between them.

This clonotype occurred many times. The rearrangement links TRBV3-1 to TRBJ2-5; TRBD1 matches 7 bases. Trimming cost V 1 base and J 2 bases; bases outside gene matches: 4. In germline, CDR1 is LGHDT, CDR2 YNNKEL (reference sequence). The CDR3 sequence is 15 residues long. CDR3 DNA: TGTGCCAGCAGCCAAGGGTGGGGACAGCAAGAGACCCAGTACTTC. Residues: CASSQGWGQQETQYF.

J is TRBJ2-1 and V is TRBV10-3, with 14 positions matching TRBD2. Unmatched junction bases numbered 3, after V lost 6 bases and J lost 2 bases. Germline V gene sequence: CDR1 ENHRY, CDR2 SYGVKD. CDR3 size: 16 residues. DNA of the CDR3: TGTGCCATCAGCCTGGGACTAGCGGGAGCCTACAATGAGCAGTTCTTC. As protein: CAISLGLAGAYNEQFF.

This chain links TRBV3-1 with TRBJ1-4; D perhaps matches TRBD1 (6 bases). V was trimmed by 1 base and J by 8 bases, leaving 11 bases between them. The CDR3 runs to 14 residues. Looked up from germline, CDR1 is LGHDT and CDR2 is YNNKEL (reference sequence). The CDR3 nucleotides read TGTGCCAGCAGCCAAGTAGCACAGGGAGAAAAACTGTTTTTT. This encodes CASSQVAQGEKLFF.